This T cell receptor (beta chain) was sequenced in a study of T cell responses to AZD1222 COVID-19 vaccine. The overall study: Second doses were pooled across both intervals (about 4 or about 12 weeks).

Libraries were prepared by immunoSEQ multiplex PCR; TCRdb keeps only in-frame clonotypes and omits some of them. Of 100,000 to 120,000 clones listed, 86% were seen once; the top ten hold about 3.5%. CDR3 size: 16 residues. CDR1 is MNHEY, CDR2 SVGEGT, per germline. V dropped 6 bases and J dropped 2; count of bases not matched to a gene: 6. In the case of this clone: Its antigen is currently unknown.

Study-wide results and limits: The study identified only five to seven AZD1222 recipients as seropositive at baseline. Clonal diversity may have been underestimated in mostly white British donors.

The sample was peripheral blood, taken on day 0 of AZD1222 vaccination. The chain joins TRBV6-2 or TRBV6-3 to TRBJ2-1; TRBD1 aligns across 11 bases. The TCR originated in an adult in good health. CDR3 amino acids: CASSPWTGGAYNEQFF. In DNA, the CDR3 is TGTGCCAGCAGCCCTTGGACAGGGGGCGCCTACAATGAGCAGTTCTTC.